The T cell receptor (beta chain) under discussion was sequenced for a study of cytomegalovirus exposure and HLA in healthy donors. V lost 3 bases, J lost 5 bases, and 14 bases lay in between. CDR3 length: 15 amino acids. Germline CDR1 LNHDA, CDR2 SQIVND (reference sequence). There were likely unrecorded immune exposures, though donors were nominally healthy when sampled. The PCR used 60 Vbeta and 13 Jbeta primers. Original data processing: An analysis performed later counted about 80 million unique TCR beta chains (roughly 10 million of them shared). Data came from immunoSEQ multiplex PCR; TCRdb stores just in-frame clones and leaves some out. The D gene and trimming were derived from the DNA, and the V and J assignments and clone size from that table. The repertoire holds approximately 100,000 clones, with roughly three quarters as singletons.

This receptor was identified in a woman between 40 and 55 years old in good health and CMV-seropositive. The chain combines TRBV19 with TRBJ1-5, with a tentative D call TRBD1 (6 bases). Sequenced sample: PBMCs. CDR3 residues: CASSMWDKNHQPQHF. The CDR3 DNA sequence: TGTGCCAGTAGTATGTGGGACAAAAACCATCAGCCCCAGCATTTT.